A single sample gave rise to the 20 T cell receptor beta chains below, sequenced in a study of cytomegalovirus exposure and HLA in healthy donors. With 60 Vbeta and 13 Jbeta primers, the PCR was carried out. TCRdb's table, derived via immunoSEQ multiplex PCR, lists solely in-frame clones and lacks some. The repertoire consists of 150,000 to 200,000 clones, with around 79% occurring once and the leading ten covering more than 1.5%. Input material: PBMCs. These receptors were obtained from a woman between 50 and 59 years old in good health and CMV-seronegative.

V usage is TRBV28 and J usage is TRBJ2-7; 10 nucleotides line up with TRBD1. The CDR3 is 14 amino acids. V lost 6 bases to trimming and J lost 5 bases; unmatched junction nucleotides: 7. The germline V gene has CDR1 MDHEN and CDR2 SYDVKM. CDR3 in DNA: TGTGCCAGCAGCTTTCGGACAGGGGGGAACGAGCAGTACTTC. Residues: CASSFRTGGNEQYF.

The chain is built from TRBV19 and TRBJ1-2; perhaps TRBD1 as D (6 bases). Trimming took 5 bases from V and 5 from J, leaving 12 bases between them. Germline values: CDR1 LNHDA, CDR2 SQIVND (reference sequence). There are 13 residues in the CDR3. The CDR3 is CASSDGQYYGYTF. DNA for the CDR3: TGTGCCAGTAGTGACGGACAGTATTATGGCTACACCTTC.

The V and J genes are TRBV29-1 and TRBJ2-1, with no clear D. Germline V gene sequence: CDR1 SQVTM, CDR2 ANQGSEA. Trimming took off 4 bases at V and 0 bases at J, with 13 bases between the two ends. This CDR3 has 15 amino acids. CDR3 bases: TGCAGCGTTGTTCCCGCGAAAAGCTCCTACAATGAGCAGTTCTTC. Encoded protein: CSVVPAKSSYNEQFF.

The rearrangement joins TRBV19 to TRBJ1-4; the match to TRBD1 covers 8 bases. Losses at the gene ends were 11 bases for V and 8 bases for J; bases not matched to a gene: 10. The CDR3 loop spans 13 amino acids. CDR1 is LNHDA and CDR2 is SQIVND in the germline V gene (reference sequence). CDR3 amino acids: CAVSEQGEEKLFF. CDR3 in DNA: TGTGCCGTAAGCGAACAGGGGGAGGAAAAACTGTTTTTT.

About this clone: A junction end diverges from the germline sequence, so it may reflect a read error. This sequence joins TRBV7-9 and TRBJ2-2, with D possibly TRBD1 on 6 matching bases. The germline CDR1 and CDR2 sequences are SEHNR and FQNEAQ (reference sequence). The CDR3 length is 15 residues. CDR3 DNA sequence: TGTTCCAGCAGCTTGGCCCGGACAGCCGTCGGGGAGCTGTTTTTT. It translates to CSSSLARTAVGELFF.

This chain links TRBV4-3 with TRBJ2-3; D not resolved. Trimming left V 0 bases short and J 4 bases short, with 11 bases between. The V gene's germline CDR1 is LGHNA and CDR2 YSLEER. The CDR3 totals 15 residues. In nucleotides, the CDR3 is TGCGCCAGCAGCCAAGACCAGCGAAGCCCAGATACGCAGTATTTT. It yields the protein CASSQDQRSPDTQYF.

The chain is built from TRBV6-1 and TRBJ1-5; 8 nucleotides align to TRBD1. The CDR3 has 15 residues. Germline lookup yields CDR1 MNHNS and CDR2 SASEGT. J lost 4 bases, V lost 6 bases, and 8 bases had no gene match. The CDR3 DNA reads as TGTGCCAGCAGGAAGACAGGGGTCATAAATCAGCCCCAGCATTTT. As protein: CASRKTGVINQPQHF.

V is TRBV7-8 and J is TRBJ2-3; D gene ambiguous. The germline V and J ends were trimmed by 2 bases and 2 bases, with 11 bases remaining between them. Germline CDR1 SGHVS, CDR2 FQNEAQ. The CDR3 covers 15 residues. The CDR3: CASSLMGRLTDTQYF. In DNA form, the CDR3 reads TGTGCCAGCAGCTTAATGGGCAGGCTCACAGATACGCAGTATTTT.

The J gene is TRBJ2-3, the V gene TRBV5-4; 7 bases fit TRBD1. The CDR3 consists of 13 residues. V was clipped by 4 bases and J by 7 bases; unmatched bases: 6. Germline V lookup: CDR1 SGHNT, CDR2 YYREEE (reference sequence). In DNA, the CDR3 is TGTGCCAGCAGCACCGAGGGGGCTTATACGCAGTATTTT. Its protein product is CASSTEGAYTQYF.

This clone was detected only a few times. V usage is TRBV18 and J usage is TRBJ1-1; no definite D call. This CDR3 has 14 amino acids. Germline CDR1 is KGHSH and CDR2 is LQKENI. V lost 2 bases to trimming and J lost 1 base, with 8 bases between them. The CDR3 DNA reads as TGTGCCAGCTCACCAGGCCCGAAGAACACTGAAGCTTTCTTT. This sequence encodes CASSPGPKNTEAFF.

V is TRBV19 and J is TRBJ1-1, with unresolved D. Deletions cut 5 bases from V and 6 bases from J, with 19 bases between. CDR3 size: 15 residues. The germline gives CDR1 LNHDA, CDR2 SQIVND (reference sequence). The DNA for the CDR3 is TGTGCCAGTAGTGGCGGGTCCGCCGGCGGGGCTGAAGCTTTCTTT. Translation gives CASSGGSAGGAEAFF.

The chain links TRBV6-4 to TRBJ1-2; perhaps TRBD1 as D (5 bases). CDR3 length equals 15 residues. V lost 5 bases to trimming and J lost 6 bases, with 19 bases between them. Germline V gene sequence: CDR1 MRHNA, CDR2 SNTAGT. The CDR3 sequence: CASSPTGTLTNGYTF. CDR3 in DNA: TGTGCCAGCAGTCCAACGGGGACTCTCACCAATGGCTACACCTTC.

V is TRBV7-2 and J is TRBJ1-1; TRBD1 might be the D (6 bases). Germline V lookup: CDR1 SGHTA, CDR2 FQGNSA. V lost 1 base and J 4 bases, leaving 13 bases between the germline ends. The CDR3 runs to 15 residues. As DNA, the CDR3 is TGTGCCAGCAGCTTAGAGGGGGGGTTGGCCACTGAAGCTTTCTTT. This gives the protein CASSLEGGLATEAFF.

The rearrangement uses TRBV10-3 and TRBJ2-1; D may be TRBD1 (5 bases). V gave up 8 bases and J gave up 5 bases, with 10 bases separating them. The CDR3 covers 12 residues. Germline CDR1 reads ENHRY; CDR2 reads SYGVKD. The CDR3: CAIGALNNEQFF. The CDR3 region has the DNA TGTGCCATCGGGGCCCTGAACAATGAGCAGTTCTTC.

This chain uses TRBV28 with TRBJ1-1; unclear D gene. Germline CDR1 is MDHEN and CDR2 is SYDVKM. The CDR3 has 15 amino acids. With 2 bases removed from V and 0 bases from J, the gap between germline ends came to 10 bases. Written as DNA, the CDR3 is TGTGCCAGCAGTTTAGCCCTTCGGGTGAACACTGAAGCTTTCTTT. Its protein product is CASSLALRVNTEAFF.

The rearrangement joins TRBV5-8 to TRBJ1-1, with D unresolved. The CDR3 is made up of 14 amino acids. Germline assignment: CDR1 SGHTS and CDR2 YDEGEE. V shed 3 bases and J shed 5 bases, with 14 bases lying between them. CDR3 in DNA: TGTGCCAGCAGCTCCAGGTTGGGTAGAACTGAAGCTTTCTTT. Its translation: CASSSRLGRTEAFF.

This clone was counted only a few times. J is TRBJ1-2 and V is TRBV6-6, with TRBD1 as a possible D gene (5 bases). CDR1 is MNHNY, CDR2 SVGAGI, per germline (reference sequence). The V end was cut by 4 bases, the J end by 4 bases, with 10 bases between. CDR3 length: 13 amino acids. CDR3 nucleotides: TGTGCCAGCAGTTCCCGGGGGATCTATGGCTACACCTTC. It is translated as CASSSRGIYGYTF.

The genes are TRBV5-1 and TRBJ2-1; 8 bases fit TRBD1. The length of the CDR3 is 17 residues. V shed 4 bases and J 5 bases; nucleotides not matched to a gene: 14. Looked up from germline, CDR1 is SGHRS and CDR2 is YFSETQ. CDR3 sequence (DNA): TGCGCCAGCAGCCCCACGACCGGACAGGGTGAAAACAATGAGCAGTTCTTC. Protein product: CASSPTTGQGENNEQFF. Filled out from reference TRBV5-1 and TRBJ2-1, the complete variable domain reads KAGVTQTPRYLIKTRGQQVTLSCSPISGHRSVSWYQQTPGQGLQFLFEYFSETQRNKGNFPGRFSGRQFSNSRSEMNVSTLELGDSALYLCASSPTTGQGENNEQFFGPGTRLTVL.

The rearrangement uses TRBV28 and TRBJ2-7; the match to TRBD1 covers 8 bases. CDR3 length: 15 amino acids. Trimming at V came to 3 bases and at J to 0 bases, leaving 4 bases not matched to a gene. CDR1 is MDHEN and CDR2 is SYDVKM in the germline V gene. CDR3 bases: TGTGCCAGCAGTTTGACAGGGGTGAGCTCCTACGAGCAGTACTTC. It specifies CASSLTGVSSYEQYF.

The sample holds one count of this clone. The chain combines TRBV6-5 with TRBJ1-2; D call uncertain. V was shortened by 3 bases and J by 2 bases, with 10 bases between the two germline ends. There are 14 residues in the CDR3. The germline V gene encodes CDR1 MNHEY and CDR2 SVGAGI. For the CDR3, the DNA is TGTGCCAGCAGTTATTCCCCGGGGAACTATGGCTACACCTTC. Its translation: CASSYSPGNYGYTF.